A selection of T cell receptor beta chains follows, all from one sample in a study of PD-1 blockade in classical Hodgkin lymphoma. Clones were sequenced by immunoSEQ multiplex PCR, and TCRdb holds only the in-frame ones, with some missing. The data contain roughly 96,000 clones, roughly 87% of them singletons. The sequenced sample was peripheral blood mononuclear cells (PBMCs), obtained before the second cycle of nivolumab. The receptors derive from a human donor with classical Hodgkin lymphoma. The CDR3 runs from the conserved cysteine through the conserved F or W. Fields, in order: D gene, clone size, J gene, V gene, CDR3 protein, CDR3 DNA. A D gene is named only where the DNA matches it firmly. Clone size is shown for a subset of rows, as once, few, many or a class of expanded clone.

D gene: -; clone size: -; J gene: TRBJ2-2; V gene: TRBV18; CDR3 protein: CASSPPVGGQTGELFF; CDR3 DNA: TGTGCCAGCTCACCCCCCGTGGGAGGACAAACCGGGGAGCTGTTTTTT
D gene: -; clone size: -; J gene: TRBJ2-3; V gene: TRBV5-6; CDR3 protein: CASSGPGRVATDTQYF; CDR3 DNA: TGTGCCAGCAGCGGCCCGGGGCGAGTCGCCACAGATACGCAGTATTTT
D gene: -; clone size: -; J gene: TRBJ1-1; V gene: TRBV6-6; CDR3 protein: CASRTRTEAFF; CDR3 DNA: TGTGCCAGCAGAACGAGGACTGAAGCTTTCTTT
D gene: -; clone size: -; J gene: TRBJ2-7; V gene: TRBV7-2; CDR3 protein: CASSRDLHVGEQYF; CDR3 DNA: TGTGCCAGCAGCCGGGACCTCCATGTTGGTGAGCAGTACTTC
D gene: TRBD2; clone size: -; J gene: TRBJ2-7; V gene: TRBV5-1; CDR3 protein: CASSLAGAGGSSSYEQYF; CDR3 DNA: TGCGCCAGCAGCTTGGCCGGAGCGGGAGGCTCGAGCTCCTACGAGCAGTACTTC
D gene: -; clone size: -; J gene: TRBJ1-6; V gene: TRBV6-5; CDR3 protein: CASSYKGAWGSPLHF; CDR3 DNA: TGTGCCAGCAGTTACAAGGGAGCTTGGGGGTCACCCCTCCACTTT
D gene: -; clone size: few; J gene: TRBJ2-3; V gene: TRBV10-2; CDR3 protein: CASRFGGTDTQYF; CDR3 DNA: TGCGCCAGCAGGTTCGGGGGCACAGATACGCAGTATTTT
D gene: TRBD2; clone size: -; J gene: TRBJ2-1; V gene: TRBV2; CDR3 protein: CASGERGGLNEQFF; CDR3 DNA: TGTGCCAGCGGGGAGCGGGGGGGCCTTAATGAGCAGTTCTTC
D gene: TRBD1; clone size: -; J gene: TRBJ2-1; V gene: TRBV18; CDR3 protein: CASSGDRGIAFNEQFF; CDR3 DNA: TGTGCCAGCTCCGGGGACAGGGGGATAGCTTTCAATGAGCAGTTCTTC
D gene: TRBD2; clone size: -; J gene: TRBJ2-3; V gene: TRBV7-2; CDR3 protein: CASSHWTSSTDTQYF; CDR3 DNA: TGTGCCAGCAGCCATTGGACTAGCAGCACAGATACGCAGTATTTT
D gene: -; clone size: -; J gene: TRBJ1-2; V gene: TRBV11-2; CDR3 protein: CASTPTLNYGYTF; CDR3 DNA: TGTGCCAGCACCCCGACACTTAACTATGGCTACACCTTC
D gene: -; clone size: -; J gene: TRBJ2-1; V gene: TRBV7-6; CDR3 protein: CASSSGPSTLNEQFF; CDR3 DNA: TGTGCCAGCAGCTCAGGACCTAGCACCCTCAATGAGCAGTTCTTC
D gene: -; clone size: -; J gene: TRBJ2-1; V gene: TRBV19; CDR3 protein: CASGDEQFF; CDR3 DNA: TGTGCCAGCGGGGATGAGCAGTTCTTC
D gene: TRBD2; clone size: -; J gene: TRBJ2-7; V gene: TRBV15; CDR3 protein: CATSRGRGLSYEQYF; CDR3 DNA: TGTGCCACCAGCAGAGGACGGGGACTAAGCTACGAGCAGTACTTC
D gene: TRBD2; clone size: once; J gene: TRBJ2-7; V gene: TRBV7-2; CDR3 protein: CASSGSAGSSYEQYF; CDR3 DNA: TGTGCCAGCAGCGGATCAGCGGGGAGCTCCTACGAGCAGTACTTC
D gene: -; clone size: -; J gene: TRBJ2-3; V gene: TRBV5-1; CDR3 protein: CASSLGGGIDTQYF; CDR3 DNA: TGCGCCAGCAGCTTGGGTGGGGGGATAGATACGCAGTATTTT
D gene: -; clone size: -; J gene: TRBJ2-7; V gene: TRBV4-1; CDR3 protein: CASSQNSRGGEQYF; CDR3 DNA: TGCGCCAGCAGCCAAAATTCCAGGGGGGGCGAGCAGTACTTC
D gene: -; clone size: -; J gene: TRBJ2-7; V gene: TRBV15; CDR3 protein: CATSRPPPRSSYEQYF; CDR3 DNA: TGTGCCACCAGCAGACCCCCCCCGCGCAGCTCCTACGAGCAGTACTTC
D gene: -; clone size: -; J gene: TRBJ2-7; V gene: TRBV28; CDR3 protein: CASRTPSRAQHEQYF; CDR3 DNA: TGTGCCAGCAGGACCCCCTCGCGGGCCCAGCACGAGCAGTACTTC
D gene: -; clone size: -; J gene: TRBJ1-5; V gene: TRBV27; CDR3 protein: CAIGRQPQHF; CDR3 DNA: TGTGCCATTGGGAGACAGCCCCAGCATTTT
D gene: TRBD2; clone size: -; J gene: TRBJ2-1; V gene: TRBV30; CDR3 protein: CAWSVGTSGSNNEQFF; CDR3 DNA: TGTGCCTGGAGTGTGGGGACTAGCGGGAGTAACAATGAGCAGTTCTTC
D gene: -; clone size: few; J gene: TRBJ2-2; V gene: TRBV10-2; CDR3 protein: CASRGTANTGELFF; CDR3 DNA: TGCGCCAGCCGCGGGACGGCGAACACCGGGGAGCTGTTTTTT
D gene: TRBD1; clone size: -; J gene: TRBJ2-3; V gene: TRBV6-5; CDR3 protein: CASRDRGDGDTQYF; CDR3 DNA: TGTGCCAGCAGGGACAGGGGTGACGGTGATACGCAGTATTTT
D gene: TRBD1; clone size: -; J gene: TRBJ2-7; V gene: TRBV6-1; CDR3 protein: CASSVGTANEQYF; CDR3 DNA: TGTGCCAGCAGTGTAGGGACAGCGAACGAGCAGTACTTC
D gene: -; clone size: once; J gene: TRBJ2-7; V gene: TRBV7-9; CDR3 protein: CASSLVSGDEQYF; CDR3 DNA: TGTGCCAGCAGCTTAGTGTCAGGGGACGAGCAGTACTTC
D gene: TRBD2; clone size: -; J gene: TRBJ2-3; V gene: TRBV9; CDR3 protein: CASSVGLAGGKWDTQYF; CDR3 DNA: TGTGCCAGCAGCGTAGGGCTAGCGGGGGGGAAGTGGGATACGCAGTATTTT
D gene: TRBD2; clone size: -; J gene: TRBJ2-2; V gene: TRBV5-4; CDR3 protein: CASSFVGGLTTGELFF; CDR3 DNA: TGTGCCAGCAGCTTCGTGGGGGGACTAACCACCGGGGAGCTGTTTTTT
D gene: TRBD2; clone size: -; J gene: TRBJ2-2; V gene: TRBV30; CDR3 protein: CAWCPGLALNTGELFF; CDR3 DNA: TGTGCCTGGTGCCCGGGACTAGCACTGAACACCGGGGAGCTGTTTTTT
D gene: TRBD1; clone size: -; J gene: TRBJ1-3; V gene: TRBV13; CDR3 protein: CASSLWTGNGNTIYF; CDR3 DNA: TGTGCCAGCAGCCTTTGGACAGGGAATGGAAACACCATATATTTT
D gene: TRBD1; clone size: few; J gene: TRBJ2-7; V gene: TRBV5-4; CDR3 protein: CASSHRGYEQYF; CDR3 DNA: TGTGCCAGCAGCCACAGGGGCTACGAGCAGTACTTC